The T cell receptor (beta chain) described here comes from a study of TIL therapy for anti-PD-1-resistant metastatic lung cancer. On this clone: The antigen remains undetermined.

The libraries were made with immunoSEQ v3. Repertoires were generated with immunoSEQ multiplex PCR, while TCRdb's copy carries only in-frame clones and drops some. There are more than 90,000 clones in the sample; less than 70% occur only once, and 9.5% to 13% lies in the top ten. The time point: pre-treatment sample, taken before nivolumab and TIL therapy. Pleural nodules or supraclavicular lymph nodes made up most of the excised metastases sampled. Study results and caveats: The cohort had more treatment-naive, never-smoker and oncogene-addicted patients than typical.

This clonotype originated in a person between 25 and 80 years old with non-small cell lung cancer. Sequenced material: tumor tissue, taken at baseline.

CDR3 protein: CATSDRGSYNEQFF. CDR3 DNA sequence: TGTGCCACCAGTGATCGGGGCTCCTACAATGAGCAGTTCTTC. This chain uses TRBV24-1 with TRBJ2-1; tentative D call: TRBD2 (5 bases). The CDR3 totals 14 residues. V lost 3 bases, J lost 0 bases, and 5 bases lay in between. Germline CDR1 is KGHDR and CDR2 is SFDVKD.